These T cell receptor beta chains were read from a single sample in a study of cytomegalovirus exposure and HLA in healthy donors. The method was immunoSEQ multiplex PCR; TCRdb's version includes in-frame clones alone and lacks a portion of them. The sample holds 150,000 to 200,000 clones, approximately 78% seen once. Sequencing was performed on PBMCs. All receptors derive from a woman aged 50 to 65 in good health and CMV-seropositive. Both conserved end residues are part of each CDR3. The D gene is left open where the match is weak. Size is omitted from some rows. Given values are once, few, many or a class for expanded clones.

J gene: TRBJ2-1; D gene: TRBD2; clone size: NA; V gene: TRBV6-1; CDR3 DNA: TGTGCCAGCAGTGTTAGCGGGGGATCCTACAATGAGCAGTTCTTC; CDR3 protein: CASSVSGGSYNEQFF
J gene: TRBJ2-7; D gene: TRBD1; clone size: NA; V gene: TRBV27; CDR3 DNA: TGTGCCAGCAGCTTAAAGACAGGGGCCCCCTACGAGCAGTACTTC; CDR3 protein: CASSLKTGAPYEQYF
J gene: TRBJ1-2; D gene: NA; clone size: NA; V gene: TRBV2; CDR3 DNA: TGTGCCAGCAGCCGAATAGAGGAAACTAATGGCTACACCTTC; CDR3 protein: CASSRIEETNGYTF
J gene: TRBJ1-2; D gene: NA; clone size: NA; V gene: TRBV7-3; CDR3 DNA: TGTGCCAGCAGCTTAAGTGCGAACTATGGCTACACCTTC; CDR3 protein: CASSLSANYGYTF
J gene: TRBJ1-1; D gene: TRBD1; clone size: NA; V gene: TRBV12-5; CDR3 DNA: TGTGCTAGTGGTTTCGCAGGGGGCGCGGCTGAAGCTTTCTTT; CDR3 protein: CASGFAGGAAEAFF
J gene: TRBJ2-7; D gene: TRBD1; clone size: NA; V gene: TRBV5-6; CDR3 DNA: TGTGCCAGCAGCCCGGGGACAGGGCAATACGAGCAGTACTTC; CDR3 protein: CASSPGTGQYEQYF
J gene: TRBJ2-1; D gene: NA; clone size: NA; V gene: TRBV5-1; CDR3 DNA: TGCGCCAGCAGCCTAAACAATGAGCAGTTCTTC; CDR3 protein: CASSLNNEQFF
J gene: TRBJ1-3; D gene: NA; clone size: few; V gene: TRBV19; CDR3 DNA: TGTGCCAGTCAGACACTTACCTCTGGAAACACCATATATTTT; CDR3 protein: CASQTLTSGNTIYF
J gene: TRBJ2-7; D gene: NA; clone size: NA; V gene: TRBV6-5; CDR3 DNA: TGTGCCAGCAGTTTCCCAGGGGATAAGTACTTC; CDR3 protein: CASSFPGDKYF
J gene: TRBJ1-1; D gene: NA; clone size: NA; V gene: TRBV7-8; CDR3 DNA: TGTGCCAGCAGCTCCAAGGGGGGGTTCACTTGGGACACTGAAGCTTTCTTT; CDR3 protein: CASSSKGGFTWDTEAFF
J gene: TRBJ2-2; D gene: NA; clone size: NA; V gene: TRBV5-8; CDR3 DNA: TGTGCCACCTCCGGCGGGGACAACACCGGGGAGCTGTTTTTT; CDR3 protein: CATSGGDNTGELFF
J gene: TRBJ1-6; D gene: NA; clone size: NA; V gene: TRBV7-9; CDR3 DNA: TGTTCCAGCAGCCCGACAGGAAACGTAAGGTCACCCCTCCACTTT; CDR3 protein: CSSSPTGNVRSPLHF
J gene: TRBJ2-7; D gene: NA; clone size: NA; V gene: TRBV19; CDR3 DNA: TGTGCCAGTAGTATATCACCCCTGAGGATTTACGAGCAGTACTTC; CDR3 protein: CASSISPLRIYEQYF
J gene: TRBJ1-6; D gene: NA; clone size: NA; V gene: TRBV4-1; CDR3 DNA: TGCGCCAGCAGCCATTGGACAGCCACTAATTCACCCCTCCACTTT; CDR3 protein: CASSHWTATNSPLHF
J gene: TRBJ2-7; D gene: TRBD2; clone size: NA; V gene: TRBV5-1; CDR3 DNA: TGCGCCAGCAGCCCTATAGCGGGGGGGTCCTACGAGCAGTACTTC; CDR3 protein: CASSPIAGGSYEQYF
J gene: TRBJ1-2; D gene: NA; clone size: NA; V gene: TRBV19; CDR3 DNA: TGTGCCAGTAGTATTGGGAGGCAAGATGGCTACACCTTC; CDR3 protein: CASSIGRQDGYTF
J gene: TRBJ1-2; D gene: TRBD1; clone size: NA; V gene: TRBV19; CDR3 DNA: TGTGCCAGTAGTTCTAGGGGGACAGAACGACGTAACTATCTTCATGGCTACACCTTC; CDR3 protein: CASSSRGTERRNYLHGYTF
J gene: TRBJ1-2; D gene: TRBD1; clone size: NA; V gene: TRBV30; CDR3 DNA: TGTGCCTGGAGTTCCATTATAAAAGGGGGCGGCTACACCTTC; CDR3 protein: CAWSSIIKGGGYTF
J gene: TRBJ2-7; D gene: TRBD1; clone size: NA; V gene: TRBV30; CDR3 DNA: TGTGCCTGGAGTGCCGCTACAGGGGGCGAGCAGTACTTC; CDR3 protein: CAWSAATGGEQYF
J gene: TRBJ2-5; D gene: TRBD1; clone size: NA; V gene: TRBV6-1; CDR3 DNA: TGTGCCAGCAGTGAAGCGCTTCCGGGCAGGGGGCAAGAGACCCAGTACTTC; CDR3 protein: CASSEALPGRGQETQYF
J gene: TRBJ1-5; D gene: NA; clone size: few; V gene: TRBV4-1; CDR3 DNA: TGCGCCAGCAGCCCCGGGGGGGGTCAGCCCCAGCATTTT; CDR3 protein: CASSPGGGQPQHF
J gene: TRBJ2-3; D gene: NA; clone size: NA; V gene: TRBV5-1; CDR3 DNA: TGCGCCAGCAGCTTGGACGGATCTAGCACGGATACGCAGTATTTT; CDR3 protein: CASSLDGSSTDTQYF
J gene: TRBJ1-1; D gene: TRBD1; clone size: NA; V gene: TRBV10-2; CDR3 DNA: TGCGCCAGCAGTGTTGTTTCCCCGGGACAGGCGGTCTTGAACACTGAAGCTTTCTTT; CDR3 protein: CASSVVSPGQAVLNTEAFF
J gene: TRBJ2-5; D gene: NA; clone size: NA; V gene: TRBV19; CDR3 DNA: TGTGCCAGTAGTATAGATCGTCGGAGGGGCGGCCAAGAGACCCAGTACTTC; CDR3 protein: CASSIDRRRGGQETQYF
J gene: TRBJ1-2; D gene: NA; clone size: NA; V gene: TRBV19; CDR3 DNA: TGTGCCAGTAGTATAAGGAGCTATGGCTACACCTTC; CDR3 protein: CASSIRSYGYTF
J gene: TRBJ2-3; D gene: NA; clone size: NA; V gene: TRBV5-1; CDR3 DNA: TGCGCCAGCAGCCAGCAGGGGGGAGGCACAGATACGCAGTATTTT; CDR3 protein: CASSQQGGGTDTQYF
J gene: TRBJ2-7; D gene: TRBD1; clone size: NA; V gene: TRBV10-3; CDR3 DNA: TGTGCCATCAGTCGGGACAGTTCCTACGAGCAGTACTTC; CDR3 protein: CAISRDSSYEQYF
J gene: TRBJ2-3; D gene: TRBD2; clone size: NA; V gene: TRBV29-1; CDR3 DNA: TGCAGCGTTGTTCTAGCGGGGGCCCAGCCTACGCAGTATTTT; CDR3 protein: CSVVLAGAQPTQYF
J gene: TRBJ2-7; D gene: NA; clone size: NA; V gene: TRBV5-1; CDR3 DNA: TGCGCCAGCAGCTTGGCCCTCCTATCCTACGAGCAGTACTTC; CDR3 protein: CASSLALLSYEQYF
J gene: TRBJ2-5; D gene: NA; clone size: NA; V gene: TRBV5-1; CDR3 DNA: TGCGCCAGCAGCGTGGGGCCCCAAGAGACCCAGTACTTC; CDR3 protein: CASSVGPQETQYF
J gene: TRBJ1-1; D gene: NA; clone size: NA; V gene: TRBV30; CDR3 DNA: TGTGCCTGGAGTGAAGGACAGTTGAACACTGAAGCTTTCTTT; CDR3 protein: CAWSEGQLNTEAFF
J gene: TRBJ2-3; D gene: NA; clone size: NA; V gene: TRBV20-1; CDR3 DNA: TGCAGTGCTACCCCGTCAGATACGCAGTATTTT; CDR3 protein: CSATPSDTQYF
J gene: TRBJ1-2; D gene: TRBD1; clone size: NA; V gene: TRBV7-9; CDR3 DNA: TGTGCCAGCAGCCTACAGGGGGCGCTCGGGAAAAATGGCTACACCTTC; CDR3 protein: CASSLQGALGKNGYTF
J gene: TRBJ2-7; D gene: TRBD1; clone size: NA; V gene: TRBV30; CDR3 DNA: TGTGCCTGGCGCAGGGGGCTCCACGAGCAGTACTTC; CDR3 protein: CAWRRGLHEQYF
J gene: TRBJ2-7; D gene: TRBD2; clone size: once; V gene: TRBV9; CDR3 DNA: TGTGCCAGCAGCGGCCCTAGCGGGGCCTACGAGCAGTACTTC; CDR3 protein: CASSGPSGAYEQYF
J gene: TRBJ1-1; D gene: NA; clone size: NA; V gene: TRBV2; CDR3 DNA: TGTGCCAGCAGTGGGCAGGGGATGAACACTGAAGCTTTCTTT; CDR3 protein: CASSGQGMNTEAFF
J gene: TRBJ1-5; D gene: NA; clone size: NA; V gene: TRBV20-1; CDR3 DNA: TGCAGTGCTATACAGCCCCAGCATTTT; CDR3 protein: CSAIQPQHF
J gene: TRBJ2-3; D gene: NA; clone size: NA; V gene: TRBV2; CDR3 DNA: TGTGCCAGCAGTGAAATATACTGGGGGCGGAGCACAGATACGCAGTATTTT; CDR3 protein: CASSEIYWGRSTDTQYF
J gene: TRBJ1-6; D gene: TRBD1; clone size: NA; V gene: TRBV6-5; CDR3 DNA: TGTGCCAGCAGCCTGGACAGGGGTGGCCTCCACTTT; CDR3 protein: CASSLDRGGLHF
J gene: TRBJ2-3; D gene: NA; clone size: NA; V gene: TRBV5-6; CDR3 DNA: TGTGCCAGCAGCTTTAGGACAGCGAGGACAGATACGCAGTATTTT; CDR3 protein: CASSFRTARTDTQYF